The clone carrying this T cell receptor (beta chain) appeared a few times. This record belongs to a study of CD8+CD57+ T cells in acquired aplastic anemia. Whole-study context: Yields of DNA that came from sorted CD4+ and CD8+ cells averaged roughly 3.3 ug.

Patients included in sequencing had previously demonstrated CD8+CD57+ cell expansion by flow cytometry. Everyone among the patients had severe acquired aplastic anemia. Genomic DNA provided the template from which TCR beta VDJ and CDR3 profiles were obtained. TCRdb ran MiXCR on the reads and lists one entry per CDR3 protein. The data contain 150,000 to 200,000 distinct CDR3 sequences, over 55% of them singletons. This sequence originates from a human donor with aplastic anemia. The material sequenced was sorted CD4+, CD8+, or CD8+CD57+ T cells (not recorded which) from PBMCs.

CDR3 DNA sequence: TGTGCCAGCAACAGGCAAGAGACCCAGTACTTC. It translates to CASNRQETQYF. The chain recombines TRBV2 with TRBJ2-5; D is perhaps TRBD1 (5 bases). The ends were cut back, 7 bases at V and 2 bases at J, with 5 bases in the middle. Germline CDR1 reads SNHLY; CDR2 reads FYNNEI. The CDR3 runs 11 residues.